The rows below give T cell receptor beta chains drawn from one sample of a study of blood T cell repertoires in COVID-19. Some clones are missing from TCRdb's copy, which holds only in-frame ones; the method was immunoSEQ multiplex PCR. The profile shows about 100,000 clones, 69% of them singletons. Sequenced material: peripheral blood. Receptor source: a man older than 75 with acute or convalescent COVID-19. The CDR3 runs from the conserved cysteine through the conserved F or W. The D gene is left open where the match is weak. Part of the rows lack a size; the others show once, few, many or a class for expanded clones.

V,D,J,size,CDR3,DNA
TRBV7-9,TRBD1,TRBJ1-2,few,CASSPRQGNYGYTF,TGTGCCAGCAGCCCGAGACAGGGGAACTATGGCTACACCTTC
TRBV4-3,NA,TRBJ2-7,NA,CASSQGNQGYEQYF,TGCGCCAGCAGCCAAGGGAACCAGGGATATGAGCAGTACTTC
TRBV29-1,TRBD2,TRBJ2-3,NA,CSVERAGGVDTQYF,TGCAGCGTTGAAAGGGCGGGAGGGGTAGATACGCAGTATTTT
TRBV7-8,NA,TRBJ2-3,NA,CASSSTRRTDTQYF,TGTGCCAGCAGCTCTACCAGGAGGACAGATACGCAGTATTTT
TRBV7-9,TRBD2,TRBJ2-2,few,CASSLALAGGSGELFF,TGTGCCAGCAGCTTAGCACTAGCGGGAGGTTCCGGGGAGCTGTTTTTT
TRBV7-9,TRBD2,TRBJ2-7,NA,CASSFSSGLDEQYF,TGTGCCAGCAGCTTCTCTAGCGGGCTGGACGAGCAGTACTTC
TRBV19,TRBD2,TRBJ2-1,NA,CASSLQATSGPYNEQFF,TGTGCCAGTAGTCTCCAAGCGACTAGCGGACCGTACAATGAGCAGTTCTTC
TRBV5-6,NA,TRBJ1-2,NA,CASSLAHRDNYGYTF,TGTGCCAGCAGCTTAGCACACAGGGACAACTATGGCTACACCTTC
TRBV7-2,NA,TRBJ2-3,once,CASSFFAAASTDTQYF,TGTGCCAGCAGCTTTTTCGCGGCCGCTAGCACAGATACGCAGTATTTT
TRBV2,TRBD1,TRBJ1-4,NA,CASSEHGTDEKLFF,TGTGCCAGCAGTGAACACGGGACAGATGAAAAACTGTTTTTT
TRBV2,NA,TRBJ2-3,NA,CASSPGGTQYF,TGTGCCAGCAGCCCAGGAGGTACGCAGTATTTT
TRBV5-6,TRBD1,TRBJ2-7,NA,CASSQQGARYEQYF,TGTGCCAGCAGCCAACAGGGGGCGCGGTACGAGCAGTACTTC
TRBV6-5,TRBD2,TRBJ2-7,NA,CASSSSGTISYEQYF,TGTGCCAGCAGTTCCAGCGGGACCATCTCCTACGAGCAGTACTTC
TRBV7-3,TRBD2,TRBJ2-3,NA,CASSLSSSSGSSSTDTQYF,TGTGCCAGCAGCTTAAGCTCGTCTAGCGGGTCCTCTAGCACAGATACGCAGTATTTT
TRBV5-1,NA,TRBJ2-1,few,CASSGLQAAYNEQFF,TGCGCCAGCAGTGGTTTACAGGCCGCTTACAATGAGCAGTTCTTC
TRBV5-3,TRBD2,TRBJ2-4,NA,CARSGPTSGSAKNIQYF,TGTGCCAGAAGCGGACCGACTAGCGGGAGCGCCAAAAACATTCAGTACTTC
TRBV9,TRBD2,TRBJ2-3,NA,CASSATSRDTQYF,TGTGCCAGCAGCGCGACTAGCAGAGATACGCAGTATTTT
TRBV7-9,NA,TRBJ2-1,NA,CASSSRGNEQFF,TGTGCCAGCAGCTCCCGGGGGAATGAGCAGTTCTTC
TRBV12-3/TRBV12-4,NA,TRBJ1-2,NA,CASSREGYGYTF,TGTGCCAGCAGTCGGGAGGGGTATGGCTACACCTTC
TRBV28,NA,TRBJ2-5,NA,CASSSRLRQGGETQYF,TGTGCCAGCAGTTCCCGCCTCCGACAGGGAGGAGAGACCCAGTACTTC
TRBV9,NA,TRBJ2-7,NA,CASSVGGQPYEQYF,TGTGCCAGCAGCGTAGGAGGGCAGCCCTACGAGCAGTACTTC
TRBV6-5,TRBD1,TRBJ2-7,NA,CASSSQGPDEQYF,TGTGCCAGCAGTTCACAGGGGCCGGACGAGCAGTACTTC
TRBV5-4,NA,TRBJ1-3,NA,CASSPTGSGNTIYF,TGTGCCAGCAGCCCTACAGGTTCTGGAAACACCATATATTTT
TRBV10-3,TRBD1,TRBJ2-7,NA,CATGTGNYEQYF,TGTGCCACAGGGACAGGAAACTACGAGCAGTACTTC
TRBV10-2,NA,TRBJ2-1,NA,CASSESGGEQFF,TGCGCCAGCAGTGAGTCGGGGGGTGAGCAGTTCTTC
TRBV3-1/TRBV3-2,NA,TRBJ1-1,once,CASTGGGTEAFF,TGTGCCAGCACGGGGGGTGGGACTGAAGCTTTCTTT
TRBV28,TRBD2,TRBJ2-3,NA,CASNEAGNTDTQYF,TGTGCCAGCAATGAAGCGGGGAACACAGATACGCAGTATTTT
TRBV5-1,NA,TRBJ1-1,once,CASSFTMDSKQTEAFF,TGCGCCAGCAGCTTTACAATGGACAGCAAACAAACTGAAGCTTTCTTT
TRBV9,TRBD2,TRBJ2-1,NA,CASSVTSGTVNEQFF,TGTGCCAGCAGCGTTACTAGCGGGACTGTTAATGAGCAGTTCTTC
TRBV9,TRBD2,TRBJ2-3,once,CASSVAGLAGENTQYF,TGTGCCAGCAGCGTAGCTGGGCTAGCGGGAGAAAATACGCAGTATTTT
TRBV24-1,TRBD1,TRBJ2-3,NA,CATSDPGQGGMTDTQYF,TGTGCCACCAGTGACCCCGGACAGGGGGGAATGACAGATACGCAGTATTTT
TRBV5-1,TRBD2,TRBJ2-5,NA,CASSTRSGSEETQYF,TGCGCCAGCAGCACCCGTAGCGGGAGTGAGGAGACCCAGTACTTC
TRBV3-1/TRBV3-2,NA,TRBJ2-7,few,CASSPSGGSYEQYF,TGTGCCAGCAGCCCCTCAGGGGGGAGCTACGAGCAGTACTTC
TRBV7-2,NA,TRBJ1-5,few,CASSYDSLNQPQHF,TGTGCCAGCAGTTACGACAGTCTCAATCAGCCCCAGCATTTT
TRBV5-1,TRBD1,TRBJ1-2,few,CASSWDRGLYGYTF,TGCGCCAGCAGCTGGGACAGGGGGCTCTATGGCTACACCTTC
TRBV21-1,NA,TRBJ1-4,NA,CASSIPSSPGEKLFF,TGTGCCAGCAGCATCCCTTCGAGCCCCGGGGAAAAACTGTTTTTT
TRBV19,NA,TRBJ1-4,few,CASTRLTTNEKLFF,TGTGCCAGTACCCGGTTAACAACTAATGAAAAACTGTTTTTT
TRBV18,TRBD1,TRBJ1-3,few,CASSPQTGAGNTIYF,TGTGCCAGCTCACCGCAGACAGGGGCTGGAAACACCATATATTTT
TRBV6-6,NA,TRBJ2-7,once,CASSDRSGDPYEQYF,TGTGCCAGCAGTGACCGATCGGGGGACCCCTACGAGCAGTACTTC
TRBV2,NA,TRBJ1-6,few,CASSREGVSSPLHF,TGTGCCAGCAGCAGAGAGGGGGTTTCTTCACCCCTCCACTTT
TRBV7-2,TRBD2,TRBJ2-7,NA,CASSLGGTSSYYEQYF,TGTGCCAGCAGCTTAGGTGGGACTAGCAGCTACTACGAGCAGTACTTC
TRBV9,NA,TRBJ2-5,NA,CASSVGSARETQYF,TGTGCCAGCAGCGTAGGGAGTGCTCGGGAGACCCAGTACTTC
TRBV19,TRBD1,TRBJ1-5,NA,CARRRVRQGKDQPQHF,TGTGCCAGACGACGAGTACGACAGGGGAAGGATCAGCCCCAGCATTTT
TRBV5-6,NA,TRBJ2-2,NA,CASSFVGAGELFF,TGTGCCAGCAGTTTTGTGGGCGCCGGGGAGCTGTTTTTT
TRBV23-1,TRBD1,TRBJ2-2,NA,CASRRNSRGPGELFF,TGCGCCAGCAGACGAAACTCGAGGGGGCCCGGGGAGCTGTTTTTT
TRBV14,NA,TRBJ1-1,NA,CASSPFQGSAEAFF,TGTGCCAGCAGCCCCTTCCAGGGGAGCGCTGAAGCTTTCTTT